One sample yielded the 30 T cell receptor beta chains listed below, sequenced in a study of Ad26.COV2.S vaccination and SARS-CoV-2 variants. Method: immunoSEQ multiplex PCR; TCRdb's copy keeps in-frame clones and lacks some. The table lists 300,000 to 400,000 clones, around 85% of them singletons. Stated treatment: some 20 received Ad26.COV2.S at low or high dose, single or two shots; about 5 received placebo; per-sample allocation not given. Each sample was drawn 63 days after the first injection (of vaccine or placebo). Source: peripheral blood, taken in a trial of Ad26.COV2.S vaccine versus placebo. The receptors stem from a person between 18 and 59 years old who received the Ad26.COV2.S COVID-19 vaccine or a placebo.

The rearrangement links TRBV5-1 to TRBJ1-5, with D uncertain. CDR3 size: 14 residues. Per the germline V gene, CDR1 is SGHRS and CDR2 is YFSETQ. With 2 bases removed from V and 0 bases from J, the gap between germline ends came to 6 bases. The CDR3 spells CASSFGNSNQPQHF. In nucleotides, the CDR3 is TGCGCCAGCAGCTTTGGTAATAGCAATCAGCCCCAGCATTTT.

The CDR3 sequence: CASSVGQTGGSDTQYF. For the CDR3, the DNA is TGTGCCAGCAGCGTAGGGCAGACAGGTGGCTCAGATACGCAGTATTTT. The chain joins TRBV9 to TRBJ2-3; D is perhaps TRBD1 (6 bases). Germline-derived CDR1 and CDR2 are SGDLS and YYNGEE. V dropped 0 bases and J dropped 4 bases, with 15 bases sitting between them. The CDR3 extends over 16 amino acids.

This clone was seen more than once but under ten times. The rearrangement uses TRBV3-1 (or the pseudogene TRBV3-2) and TRBJ1-1; D is undetermined. The germline V gene has CDR1 LGHDT and CDR2 YNNKEL (reference sequence). This CDR3 is built from 12 residues. V dropped 2 bases and J dropped 8 bases, with 9 bases sitting between them. CDR3 residues: CASSQPTKEAFF. Here the CDR3 DNA reads TGTGCCAGCAGCCAACCGACGAAGGAAGCTTTCTTT.

The chain has TRBV3-1 (or the pseudogene TRBV3-2) and TRBJ1-6; D is perhaps TRBD1 (6 bases). Trimming removed 11 bases at V and 3 bases at J, with 11 bases between. CDR1 is LGHDT and CDR2 is YNNKEL in the germline V gene (reference sequence). The CDR3 spans 13 residues. The CDR3 region is CASQGYYNSPLHF. In nucleotides, the CDR3 is TGTGCCTCACAGGGCTACTATAATTCACCCCTCCACTTT.

As for this clone: This may be a read error: a much more frequent sequence differs by one nucleotide. The V and J genes are TRBV29-1 and TRBJ1-2, with a possible D match to TRBD1 (5 bases). CDR1 is SQVTM, CDR2 ANQGSEA, per germline. This CDR3 has 13 amino acids. Trimming pared 6 bases from V and 8 bases from J, leaving 19 bases between. This CDR3 is CSVALGGWGGYTF. The CDR3 DNA follows: TGCAGCGTCGCCCTGGGGGGGTGGGGCGGCTACACCTTC.

This sequence joins TRBV6-5 and TRBJ2-4; possibly TRBD1 for D (5 bases). CDR1 is MNHEY and CDR2 is SVGAGI in the germline V gene. The CDR3 is 13 residues long. Deletions cut 5 bases from V and 0 bases from J, with 5 bases between. CDR3 nucleotides: TGTGCCAGCAGTCAGGGAGCCAAAAACATTCAGTACTTC. It codes for CASSQGAKNIQYF.

This clone came up once. The chain carries TRBV19 and TRBJ2-2; no clear D. The CDR3 is 15 residues long. From germline, CDR1 is LNHDA and CDR2 SQIVND (reference sequence). V dropped 5 bases and J dropped 0 bases, with 10 bases sitting between them. The CDR3 region is CASSGVAANTGELFF. The CDR3 nucleotides are TGTGCCAGTAGTGGTGTGGCCGCGAACACCGGGGAGCTGTTTTTT.

This sequence joins TRBV2 and TRBJ2-6, with 11 nucleotides matching TRBD1. The CDR3 runs to 17 residues. After removal of 6 bases from V and 2 bases from J, the junction contained 6 bases not matched to a gene. CDR1 and CDR2 from the germline V gene are SNHLY and FYNNEI. DNA of the CDR3: TGTGCCAGCAGCGGACAGGGGGCGATAGCTGGGGCCAACGTCCTGACTTTC. Its translation: CASSGQGAIAGANVLTF. The variable domain in full, completed from reference TRBV2 and TRBJ2-6, reads EPEVTQTPSHQVTQMGQEVILRCVPISNHLYFYWYRQILGQKVEFLVSFYNNEISEKSEIFDDQFSVERPDGSNFTLKIRSTKLEDSAMYFCASSGQGAIAGANVLTFGAGSRLTVL.

This CDR3 is CASSPLQGTYEQYF. DNA of the CDR3: TGTGCCAGCTCACCACTCCAGGGAACCTACGAGCAGTACTTC. The chain links TRBV18 to TRBJ2-7, with D maybe TRBD1 (5 bases). V was shortened by 1 base and J by 2 bases, with 9 bases between the two germline ends. There are 14 residues in the CDR3. Germline CDR1 reads KGHSH; CDR2 reads LQKENI.

V and J are TRBV7-3 and TRBJ2-6, with D tentatively TRBD2 (5 bases). V was pared by 7 bases and J by 0 bases, with 7 bases between. CDR1 and CDR2 (germline): SGHTA, FQGTGA. The CDR3 loop spans 14 amino acids. CDR3 sequence reads: CASTGGSGANVLTF. CDR3 coding DNA: TGTGCCAGCACCGGAGGCTCTGGGGCCAACGTCCTGACTTTC.

This chain joins TRBV19 and TRBJ2-4; 8 nucleotides agree with TRBD2. Germline CDR1 is LNHDA and CDR2 is SQIVND (reference sequence). CDR3 length: 13 amino acids. V lost 9 bases and J lost 9; bases outside the gene matches: 10. CDR3 DNA sequence: TGTGCCAGCACCCTCCGGGGGGGAACCATTCAGTACTTC. Residues: CASTLRGGTIQYF.

The chain combines TRBV5-1 with TRBJ2-1; D is perhaps TRBD1 or TRBD2 (5 bases each). The CDR3 is 18 amino acids. The V end lost 1 base, the J end lost 4 bases, and 21 bases lay between the germline ends. Per germline, CDR1 SGHRS and CDR2 YFSETQ. The CDR3, as DNA: TGCGCCAGCAGCTTGCGAACAGGCCGATCTAGACTATACAATGAGCAGTTCTTC. It translates to CASSLRTGRSRLYNEQFF.

The chain uses TRBV11-2 and TRBJ1-6; D perhaps matches TRBD1 (5 bases). The CDR3 is 17 amino acids. From germline, CDR1 is SGHAT and CDR2 FQNNGV. V lost 5 bases to trimming and J lost 0 bases, with 14 bases between them. The CDR3 DNA follows: TGTGCCAGCAGCCCGGGGGGGGAGAGCTCCTATAATTCACCCCTCCACTTT. Its protein product is CASSPGGESSYNSPLHF.

This clone was found a few times. V gene TRBV5-4 combines with J gene TRBJ1-2, with D perhaps TRBD1 (5 bases). The CDR3 loop spans 14 amino acids. Between the trimmed V and J ends, which lost 0 bases and 5 bases, there was a span of 11 bases. Germline values: CDR1 SGHNT, CDR2 YYREEE (reference sequence). In DNA form, the CDR3 reads TGTGCCAGCAGCTTGGGGTCTGGGGGATATGGCTACACCTTC. This codes for CASSLGSGGYGYTF.

This clone was seen only a few times. The chain employs TRBV6-6 and TRBJ1-2; D remains unclear. The V and J ends lost 10 bases and 4 bases respectively, with 16 bases between them. This CDR3 has 13 residues. From germline, CDR1 is MNHNY and CDR2 SVGAGI (reference sequence). Written as DNA, the CDR3 is TGTGCCACCAAGCCGGACGGCAGCTATGGCTACACCTTC. Its protein is CATKPDGSYGYTF.

The DNA of the CDR3 is TGTGCCAGCAGCCTCGAGGGGACAGGGGGCTTGGACTATGGCTACACCTTC. Encoded protein: CASSLEGTGGLDYGYTF. The rearrangement links TRBV13 to TRBJ1-2; TRBD1 agrees at 12 bases. Germline loops: CDR1 PRHDT, CDR2 FYEKMQ (reference sequence). Trimming at V came to 5 bases and at J to 3 bases, leaving 10 bases not matched to a gene. The CDR3 sequence is 17 residues long. The full variable domain, rest sourced from reference TRBV13 and TRBJ1-2, is AAGVIQSPRHLIKEKRETATLKCYPIPRHDTVYWYQQGPGQDPQFLISFYEKMQSDKGSIPDRFSAQQFSDYHSELNMSSLELGDSALYFCASSLEGTGGLDYGYTFGSGTRLTVV.

This chain uses TRBV28 with TRBJ1-6; 8 nucleotides line up with TRBD1. The junction had 8 bases not matched to a gene; V was cut back by 6 bases and J by 7 bases. Per germline, CDR1 MDHEN and CDR2 SYDVKM. The CDR3 has 15 amino acids. The CDR3 DNA sequence: TGTGCCAGCAGGAATGACAGGGGACAAAATTCACCCCTCCACTTT. This translates into CASRNDRGQNSPLHF.

This chain connects TRBV5-1 to TRBJ1-1, with 7 positions matching TRBD1. Germline V gene data show CDR1 as SGHRS and CDR2 as YFSETQ. CDR3 length equals 14 residues. The V segment lost 8 bases and the J segment 1 base; nucleotides outside the gene matches: 8. The CDR3 loop reads CASRQGTQNTEAFF. The CDR3 nucleotides read TGCGCCAGTAGACAGGGTACCCAGAACACTGAAGCTTTCTTT.

This chain's CDR3 is CASSFIPDSRSLGTQYF. The DNA for the CDR3 is TGCGCCAGCAGCTTCATACCGGACAGTCGGTCTTTAGGTACGCAGTATTTT. The chain combines TRBV5-1 with TRBJ2-3; a possible D gene is TRBD1 (6 bases). V was clipped by 2 bases and J by 8 bases, with 24 bases between them. Germline CDR1 is SGHRS and CDR2 is YFSETQ. The CDR3 has 17 amino acids.

The chain couples TRBV5-6 to TRBJ1-5; no definite D call. This CDR3 is built from 14 residues. The germline V gene has CDR1 SGHDT and CDR2 YYEEEE. Deletions cut 0 bases from V and 5 bases from J, with 9 bases between. The CDR3 reads CASSLGRTYQPQHF. CDR3 coding DNA: TGTGCCAGCAGCTTGGGGAGGACTTATCAGCCCCAGCATTTT.

This chain uses TRBV11-2 with TRBJ1-2; no definite D call. The length of the CDR3 is 13 residues. V gave up 5 bases and J gave up 7 bases, with 14 bases separating them. Germline V gene sequence: CDR1 SGHAT, CDR2 FQNNGV. The CDR3 DNA sequence: TGTGCCAGCAGCCCTGACCCGGGGATTGGCTACACCTTC. Protein product: CASSPDPGIGYTF.

The CDR3 region is CASSQDGYSALSGANVLTF. The CDR3 DNA is TGCGCCAGCAGCCAAGATGGTTACAGTGCTCTCTCTGGGGCCAACGTCCTGACTTTC. This chain uses TRBV4-1 with TRBJ2-6; no definite D call. Deletions cut 0 bases from V and 0 bases from J, with 15 bases between. The CDR3 has 19 residues. The germline V gene encodes CDR1 MGHRA and CDR2 YSYEKL.

CDR3 DNA sequence: TGTGCCAGCAGCCCGCGGAAGGGCTTGGACACCGGGGAGCTGTTTTTT. This gives the protein CASSPRKGLDTGELFF. The chain combines TRBV7-2 with TRBJ2-2; no definite D call. Germline V CDR1 and CDR2: SGHTA, FQGNSA. There are 16 residues in the CDR3. Trimming removed 5 bases at V and 3 bases at J, with 16 bases between.

Only one count was recorded for this clone. V and J are TRBV29-1 and TRBJ2-5; possibly TRBD1 for D (6 bases). The CDR3 totals 13 residues. V gave up 2 bases and J gave up 5 bases, with 12 bases separating them. Per the germline V gene, CDR1 is SQVTM and CDR2 is ANQGSEA. CDR3 region: CSVEHRARETQYF. The CDR3 nucleotides read TGCAGCGTTGAACACAGGGCCAGGGAGACCCAGTACTTC.

The chain employs TRBV7-2 and TRBJ2-2; D perhaps matches TRBD2 (6 bases). This CDR3 spans 14 amino acids. Trimming stripped 5 bases from V and 3 bases from J, with 10 bases between. Germline V CDR1 and CDR2: SGHTA, FQGNSA. CDR3 sequence: CASSIRDYTGELFF. The CDR3 DNA follows: TGTGCCAGCAGCATACGGGACTACACCGGGGAGCTGTTTTTT.

This clone came up a few times. The DNA for the CDR3 is TGTGCCAGCAGCCCGACAGGGAGTGACTATGGCTACACCTTC. Amino acid sequence: CASSPTGSDYGYTF. The chain employs TRBV4-2 and TRBJ1-2, with TRBD1 matching over 7 bases. CDR1 and CDR2 (germline): LGHNA, YNFKEQ. This CDR3 is built from 14 residues. The ends lost 4 bases at V and 3 bases at J; junction bases unmatched: 5.

This chain joins TRBV5-1 and TRBJ1-3; D is undetermined. The CDR3 is 16 residues long. V was trimmed by 5 bases and J by 0 bases, leaving 15 bases between them. Germline V gene data show CDR1 as SGHRS and CDR2 as YFSETQ. In nucleotides, the CDR3 is TGCGCCAGCAGTTATCAGGACCCGAGCTCTGGAAACACCATATATTTT. Amino acids: CASSYQDPSSGNTIYF.

The chain links TRBV3-1 (or the pseudogene TRBV3-2) to TRBJ2-2; 9 nucleotides agree with TRBD1. Germline assignment: CDR1 LGHDT and CDR2 YNNKEL (reference sequence). CDR3 length: 16 residues. After removal of 5 bases from V and 5 bases from J, the junction contained 9 bases not matched to a gene. The CDR3 sequence is CASSTTGTGNTGELFF. CDR3 nucleotides: TGTGCCAGCAGCACCACCGGGACAGGGAATACCGGGGAGCTGTTTTTT.

This chain uses TRBV5-1 with TRBJ1-5; 7 bases are shared with TRBD1. Trimming at V came to 7 bases and at J to 8 bases, leaving 18 bases not matched to a gene. The CDR3 runs 16 residues. Germline lookup yields CDR1 SGHRS and CDR2 YFSETQ. CDR3 coding DNA: TGCGCCAGCCAACGAAAACAAGACAGGGATGACGAGCCCCAGCATTTT. It encodes CASQRKQDRDDEPQHF. Full variable domain (remainder filled in from reference TRBV5-1 and TRBJ1-5): KAGVTQTPRYLIKTRGQQVTLSCSPISGHRSVSWYQQTPGQGLQFLFEYFSETQRNKGNFPGRFSGRQFSNSRSEMNVSTLELGDSALYLCASQRKQDRDDEPQHFGDGTRLSIL.

The chain carries TRBV5-6 and TRBJ2-3, with 12 bases aligning to TRBD2. This CDR3 region has 16 residues. Looked up from germline, CDR1 is SGHDT and CDR2 is YYEEEE. After removal of 5 bases from V and 2 bases from J, the junction contained 6 bases not matched to a gene. The CDR3 here is CASSMTSGGPTDTQYF. In nucleotides, the CDR3 is TGTGCCAGCAGTATGACTAGCGGGGGACCCACAGATACGCAGTATTTT.